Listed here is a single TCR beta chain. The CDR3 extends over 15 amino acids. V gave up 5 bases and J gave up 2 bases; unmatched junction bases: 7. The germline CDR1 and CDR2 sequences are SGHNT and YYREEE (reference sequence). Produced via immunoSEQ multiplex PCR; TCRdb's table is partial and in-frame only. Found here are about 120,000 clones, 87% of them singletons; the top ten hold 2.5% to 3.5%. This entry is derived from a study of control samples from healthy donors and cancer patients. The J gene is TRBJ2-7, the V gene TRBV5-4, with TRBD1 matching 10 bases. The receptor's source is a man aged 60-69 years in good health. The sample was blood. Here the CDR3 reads CASSSAGTGAYEQYF. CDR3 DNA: TGTGCCAGCAGTTCGGCAGGGACAGGGGCCTACGAGCAGTACTTC.